This T cell receptor (beta chain) was sequenced for a study of radiotherapy plus CTLA-4 blockade in lung cancer. Clones were read by immunoSEQ multiplex PCR, and TCRdb kept only the in-frame ones, dropping some. The table lists about 48,000 clones, approximately 86% of them singletons, with 15% to 20% in the top ten. It was focal radiation plus CTLA-4 blockade with ipilimumab that patients with chemo-refractory metastatic non-small-cell lung cancer received. The source is a human donor with non-small cell lung cancer that progressed on radiotherapy plus ipilimumab. Some clones in this sample may be carry-over from other donors' samples. This sample comprised peripheral blood, obtained from a patient treated with radiotherapy plus ipilimumab.

CDR3 region: CASSPVLGQLYGYTF. The CDR3 region has the DNA TGTGCCAGCAGCCCTGTCCTGGGACAGCTCTATGGCTACACCTTC. This chain uses TRBV7-9 with TRBJ1-2, with TRBD1 matching over 7 bases. Germline CDR1 SEHNR, CDR2 FQNEAQ (reference sequence). The CDR3 runs 15 residues. Losses at the gene ends were 5 bases for V and 4 bases for J; bases not matched to a gene: 10.